The 13 T cell receptor beta chains reported below all come from one sample, sequenced in a study of beta chain features in type 1 diabetes. Reverse transcribing all isolated RNA meant expressed TCRB transcripts were sequenced. The method was immunoSEQ multiplex PCR; TCRdb's version includes in-frame clones alone and lacks a portion of them. The table includes 970,000 or so clones, roughly 16% detected once. Material: naive CD4+ T cells from blood. The receptors derive from a woman younger than 30 in good health.

This clone was observed a handful of times. The chain joins TRBV7-9 to TRBJ2-7; 7 positions match TRBD2. The CDR3 covers 13 residues. Germline loops: CDR1 SEHNR, CDR2 FQNEAQ (reference sequence). The V and J ends lost 6 bases and 0 bases, in that order; junction bases with no gene match: 2. The CDR3: CASRRTSSYEQYF. As DNA, the CDR3 is TGTGCCAGCAGAAGGACTAGCTCCTACGAGCAGTACTTC.

The chain joins TRBV2 to TRBJ1-5; tentative D call: TRBD1 (5 bases). Germline CDR1 and CDR2: SNHLY and FYNNEI. The CDR3 covers 13 residues. The ends were cut back, 7 bases at V and 10 bases at J, with 17 bases in the middle. The chain's CDR3 is CASTGQGLRPQHF. The CDR3 region has the DNA TGTGCCAGCACGGGCCAGGGCCTACGACCCCAGCATTTT.

The rearrangement joins TRBV5-1 to TRBJ2-1, with D maybe TRBD2 (5 bases). The CDR3 length is 15 residues. Trimming stripped 0 bases from V and 6 bases from J, with 13 bases between. Germline lookup yields CDR1 SGHRS and CDR2 YFSETQ. The CDR3 DNA reads as TGCGCCAGCAGCTTGGCCCCAGGAGGTCCCAATGAGCAGTTCTTC. Protein: CASSLAPGGPNEQFF.

The table lists this clone with a few counts. The rearrangement links TRBV5-5 to TRBJ1-2; 8 nucleotides match TRBD1. This CDR3 contains 13 residues. V shed 1 base and J 6 bases; nucleotides not matched to a gene: 2. The germline V gene has CDR1 SGHKS and CDR2 YYEKEE (reference sequence). The CDR3 spells CASSLTGGNGYTF. In DNA form, the CDR3 reads TGTGCCAGCAGCTTGACAGGGGGTAATGGCTACACCTTC.

The chain links TRBV7-2 to TRBJ1-4; 9 bases agree with TRBD1. After removal of 4 bases from V and 9 bases from J, the junction contained 12 bases not matched to a gene. Germline CDR1 SGHTA, CDR2 FQGNSA. The CDR3 has 16 residues. The CDR3 spells CASSYLTGTGWQKLFF. Here the CDR3 DNA reads TGTGCCAGCAGCTACCTGACCGGGACAGGGTGGCAAAAACTGTTTTTT.

This clone has a handful of counts. This chain joins TRBV19 and TRBJ2-1; D uncertain. V dropped 3 bases and J dropped 6 bases, with 15 bases sitting between them. The CDR3 extends over 15 amino acids. Germline CDR1 is LNHDA and CDR2 is SQIVND (reference sequence). DNA of the CDR3: TGTGCCAGTAGTATCAGACCGCCTTCCCCCAATGAGCAGTTCTTC. Amino acids: CASSIRPPSPNEQFF.

This clone was seen only a few times. The rearrangement links TRBV20-1 to TRBJ1-2, with D hard to call. CDR1 is DFQATT, CDR2 SNEGSKA, per germline (reference sequence). The ends were cut back, 5 bases at V and 8 bases at J, with 12 bases in the middle. CDR3 length equals 11 residues. CDR3 residues: CSAARGGGYTF. CDR3 nucleotide sequence: TGCAGTGCTGCCCGGGGAGGCGGCTACACCTTC.

The chain couples TRBV7-2 to TRBJ2-3; 7 nucleotides align to TRBD2. CDR1 and CDR2 from the germline V gene are SGHTA and FQGNSA. This CDR3 spans 17 amino acids. J gave up 5 bases and V 2 bases, and 13 bases lay outside the gene matches. CDR3 loop: CASSLNPGEGRVDTQYF. The CDR3 bases are TGTGCCAGCAGCTTAAATCCGGGGGAGGGCCGGGTAGATACGCAGTATTTT.

The V gene is TRBV5-6, the J gene TRBJ1-3; D call uncertain. The CDR3 is 17 amino acids. The germline V gene has CDR1 SGHDT and CDR2 YYEEEE. Trimming removed 0 bases from V and 0 bases from J, with 13 bases in between. As DNA, the CDR3 is TGTGCCAGCAGCTTGGATGCGGGCTTTACCTCTGGAAACACCATATATTTT. This encodes CASSLDAGFTSGNTIYF.

Only a few counts were recorded for this clone. The chain has TRBV10-3 and TRBJ2-7, with 7 bases that match TRBD1. This CDR3 is 13 amino acids long. In germline, CDR1 is ENHRY, CDR2 SYGVKD. The V segment lost 7 bases and the J segment 2 bases; nucleotides outside the gene matches: 5. The DNA of the CDR3 is TGTGCCATCATGACAGGGAATACCTACGAGCAGTACTTC. It encodes CAIMTGNTYEQYF.

V and J are TRBV28 and TRBJ2-7; D might be TRBD1 or TRBD2, each matching 10 bases. Trimming cost V 4 bases and J 0 bases, with 25 bases left between them. This CDR3 spans 19 amino acids. The germline gives CDR1 MDHEN, CDR2 SYDVKM. The CDR3 here is CASSSPRTGGTSASYEQYF. The CDR3 bases are TGTGCCAGCAGTTCCCCTAGGACAGGGGGGACTAGCGCCTCCTACGAGCAGTACTTC.

V gene TRBV11-2 combines with J gene TRBJ2-3; D unresolved. There are 12 residues in the CDR3. V was trimmed by 0 bases and J by 4 bases, leaving 2 bases between them. CDR1 SGHAT and CDR2 FQNNGV come from the germline V gene. CDR3 bases: TGTGCCAGCAGCTTAGAGCCAGATACGCAGTATTTT. This codes for CASSLEPDTQYF.

The V call is TRBV7-2, the J call TRBJ2-1, with 9 bases identical to TRBD2. CDR3 length: 15 amino acids. V lost 1 base, J lost 7 bases, and 5 bases stayed unmatched. The V gene's germline CDR1 is SGHTA and CDR2 FQGNSA. DNA of the CDR3: TGTGCCAGCAGCTTAGGTGGGACTAGCATAAATGAGCAGTTCTTC. As protein: CASSLGGTSINEQFF.